The TCR beta chain described here comes from a study of blood T cell repertoires in COVID-19. Study-level background: Samples taken during acute and convalescent COVID-19 were collected in the United States, Italy and Spain.

Germline V lookup: CDR1 ENHRY, CDR2 SYGVKD. This CDR3 is built from 14 residues. J was trimmed by 0 bases and V by 6 bases; bases with no gene match: 0. TCRdb's copy holds only in-frame clones and misses some; the assay was immunoSEQ multiplex PCR. The sample has approximately 310,000 clones; 87% are singletons. The sample comprised peripheral blood. The receptor was isolated from a man aged 45-65 years with active or convalescent COVID-19. The chain carries TRBV10-3 and TRBJ1-3, with TRBD1 matching over 9 bases. CDR3 nucleotide sequence: TGTGCCATCAGGGACAGGGGCTCTGGAAACACCATATATTTT. This sequence encodes CAIRDRGSGNTIYF.